This T cell receptor (beta chain) comes out of a study of blood T cell repertoires in COVID-19. Study details: Researchers got acute and convalescent COVID-19 samples from the United States, Italy and Spain. T cells, B-cell-depleted T cells, or PBMCs supplied cDNA or gDNA.

Germline CDR1 and CDR2: SGHNT and YYREEE (reference sequence). The CDR3 loop spans 19 amino acids. Note on this clone: The junction and the germline gene differ at one end; a read error may be behind it.

Authors' data handling: Estimation of nucleated cell counts relied on the amplification of reference gene primers. Only in-frame clones appear in the TCRdb table, and some are missing; sequencing was by immunoSEQ multiplex PCR. For V, J and clone size, that table is used; D and trimming come from the DNA. The data contain 170,000 or so clones, around 90% of them singletons. Material for sequencing was peripheral blood. This chain joins TRBV5-4 and TRBJ2-3; 15 bases fit TRBD2. The sequence derives from a man aged 40-50 years with active or convalescent COVID-19. The CDR3 protein is CASTLGLAGGPGTTDTQYF. The CDR3 DNA reads as TGTGCCAGCACCTTGGGACTAGCGGGGGGTCCTGGGACTACAGATACGCAGTATTTT.